This record looks at one T cell receptor beta chain sequence and its context. Antigen specificity is unknown. This sample stems from a study of T cell responses to AZD1222 COVID-19 vaccine. Regarding the study as a whole: Mostly white British, mostly female donors; authors suggested clonal diversity may be underestimated. None of the repertoires were sampled until the peak T cell response had passed. Seropositive AZD1222 recipients at baseline numbered only six or seven. CD4 TCRs linked to vaccination spanned spike, dominating at 160-218 and 743-854.

From germline, CDR1 is MNHEY and CDR2 SMNVEV (reference sequence). The V end was cut by 3 bases, the J end by 2 bases, with 10 bases between. This CDR3 has 14 residues. Assay: immunoSEQ multiplex PCR; the TCRdb copy retains only in-frame clones and omits some. The table lists roughly 81,000 clones, 80% to 90% of them singletons. The source of this sequence is an adult in good health. The chain combines TRBV27 with TRBJ2-5, with D possibly matching TRBD2 (6 bases). The sequences come from peripheral blood, collected on day 0 of AZD1222 vaccination. CDR3 sequence reads: CASSLLGRQETQYF. The CDR3 region has the DNA TGTGCCAGCAGTTTGCTTGGGAGGCAAGAGACCCAGTACTTC.